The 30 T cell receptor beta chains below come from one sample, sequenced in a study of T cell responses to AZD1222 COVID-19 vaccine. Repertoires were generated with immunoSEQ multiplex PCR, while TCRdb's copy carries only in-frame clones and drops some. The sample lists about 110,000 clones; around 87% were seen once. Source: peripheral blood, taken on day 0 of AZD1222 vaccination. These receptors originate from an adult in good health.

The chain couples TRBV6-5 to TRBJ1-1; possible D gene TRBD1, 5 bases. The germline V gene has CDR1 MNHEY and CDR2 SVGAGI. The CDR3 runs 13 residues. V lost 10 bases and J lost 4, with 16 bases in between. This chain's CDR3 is CATQLGGSTEAFF. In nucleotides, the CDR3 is TGTGCCACTCAATTGGGGGGGAGCACTGAAGCTTTCTTT.

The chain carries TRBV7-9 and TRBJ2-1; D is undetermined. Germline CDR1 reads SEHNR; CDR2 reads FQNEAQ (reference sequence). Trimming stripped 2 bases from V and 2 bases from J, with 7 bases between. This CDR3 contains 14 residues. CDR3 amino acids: CASSLMETYNEQFF. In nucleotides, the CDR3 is TGTGCCAGCAGCTTAATGGAAACCTACAATGAGCAGTTCTTC.

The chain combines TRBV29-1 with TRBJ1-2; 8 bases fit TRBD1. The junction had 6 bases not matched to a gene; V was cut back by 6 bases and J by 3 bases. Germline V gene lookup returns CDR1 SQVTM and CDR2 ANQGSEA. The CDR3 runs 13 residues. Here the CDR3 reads CSVSGGLHYGYTF. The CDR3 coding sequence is TGCAGCGTATCAGGGGGCTTACACTATGGCTACACCTTC.

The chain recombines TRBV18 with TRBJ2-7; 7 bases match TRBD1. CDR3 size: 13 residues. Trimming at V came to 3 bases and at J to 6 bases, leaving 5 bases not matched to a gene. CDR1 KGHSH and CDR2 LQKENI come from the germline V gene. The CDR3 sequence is CASSPQGVGEQYF. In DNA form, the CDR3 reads TGTGCCAGCTCACCCCAGGGGGTGGGCGAGCAGTACTTC.

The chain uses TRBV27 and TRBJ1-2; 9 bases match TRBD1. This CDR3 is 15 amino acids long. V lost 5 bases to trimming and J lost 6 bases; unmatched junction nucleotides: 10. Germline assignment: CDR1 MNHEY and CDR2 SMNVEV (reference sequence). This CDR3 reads CASSITGTGRHGYTF. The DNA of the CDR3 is TGTGCCAGCAGTATCACCGGGACAGGGAGGCATGGCTACACCTTC.

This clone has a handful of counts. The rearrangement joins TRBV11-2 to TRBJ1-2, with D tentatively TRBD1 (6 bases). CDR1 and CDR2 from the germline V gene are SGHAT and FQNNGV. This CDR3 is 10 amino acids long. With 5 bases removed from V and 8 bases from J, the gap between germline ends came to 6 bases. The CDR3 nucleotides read TGTGCCAGCAGCAGGGGGGGCTACACCTTC. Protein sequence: CASSRGGYTF.

CDR3 in amino acids: CASNQDRLSYGYTF. The CDR3, as DNA: TGTGCCAGCAATCAAGACAGGCTTAGCTATGGCTACACCTTC. This chain connects TRBV2 to TRBJ1-2, with D perhaps matching TRBD1 (6 bases). Germline-derived CDR1 and CDR2 are SNHLY and FYNNEI. V shed 7 bases and J shed 4 bases, with 16 bases lying between them. The CDR3 runs to 14 residues.

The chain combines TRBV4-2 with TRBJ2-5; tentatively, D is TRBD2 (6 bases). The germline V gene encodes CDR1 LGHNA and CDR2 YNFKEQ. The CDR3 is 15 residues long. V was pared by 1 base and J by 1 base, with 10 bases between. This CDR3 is CASSQGAGSQETQYF. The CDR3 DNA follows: TGTGCCAGCAGCCAAGGGGCGGGGAGCCAAGAGACCCAGTACTTC.

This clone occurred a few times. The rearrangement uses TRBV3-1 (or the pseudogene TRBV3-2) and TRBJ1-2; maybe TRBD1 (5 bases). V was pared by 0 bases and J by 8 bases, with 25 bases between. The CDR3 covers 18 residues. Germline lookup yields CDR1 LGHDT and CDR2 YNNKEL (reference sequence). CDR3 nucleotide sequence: TGTGCCAGCAGCCAAGACCGGTGGGGCTTCGTGGGCCCGGGGGGCTACACCTTC. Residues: CASSQDRWGFVGPGGYTF.

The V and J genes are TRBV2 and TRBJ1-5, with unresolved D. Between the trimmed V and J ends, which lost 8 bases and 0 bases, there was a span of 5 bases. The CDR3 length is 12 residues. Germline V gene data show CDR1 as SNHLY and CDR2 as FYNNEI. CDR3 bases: TGTGCCAGCCGGAATAGCAATCAGCCCCAGCATTTT. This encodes CASRNSNQPQHF.

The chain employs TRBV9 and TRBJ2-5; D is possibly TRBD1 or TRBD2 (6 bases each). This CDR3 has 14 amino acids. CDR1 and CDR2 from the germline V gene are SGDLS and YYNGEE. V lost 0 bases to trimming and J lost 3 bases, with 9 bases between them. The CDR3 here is CASSVGGAKETQYF. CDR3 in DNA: TGTGCCAGCAGCGTAGGGGGGGCTAAAGAGACCCAGTACTTC.

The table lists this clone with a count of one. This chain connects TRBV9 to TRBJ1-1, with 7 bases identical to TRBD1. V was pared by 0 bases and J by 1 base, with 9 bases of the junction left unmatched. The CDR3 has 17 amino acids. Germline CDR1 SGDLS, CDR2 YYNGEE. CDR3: CASSVATGQAGNTEAFF. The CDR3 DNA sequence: TGTGCCAGCAGCGTAGCTACCGGACAGGCGGGGAACACTGAAGCTTTCTTT.

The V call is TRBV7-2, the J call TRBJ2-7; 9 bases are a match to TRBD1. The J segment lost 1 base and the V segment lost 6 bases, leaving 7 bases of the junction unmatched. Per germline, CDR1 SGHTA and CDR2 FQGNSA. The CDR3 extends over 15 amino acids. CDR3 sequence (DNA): TGTGCCAGCAGGCCGGACAGGGGCATATCCTACGAGCAGTACTTC. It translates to CASRPDRGISYEQYF.

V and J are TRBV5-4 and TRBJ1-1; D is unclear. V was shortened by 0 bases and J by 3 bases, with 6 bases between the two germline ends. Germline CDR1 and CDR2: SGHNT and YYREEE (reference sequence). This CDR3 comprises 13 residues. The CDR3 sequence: CASSLESDTEAFF. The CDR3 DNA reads TGTGCCAGCAGCTTGGAGTCAGACACTGAAGCTTTCTTT.

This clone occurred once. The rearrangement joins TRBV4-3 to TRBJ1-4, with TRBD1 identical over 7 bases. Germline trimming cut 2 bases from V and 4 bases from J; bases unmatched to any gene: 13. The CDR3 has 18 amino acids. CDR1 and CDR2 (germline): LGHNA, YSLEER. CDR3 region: CASSQFAKGGRSNEKLFF. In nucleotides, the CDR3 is TGCGCCAGCAGCCAATTCGCGAAAGGGGGCCGGAGTAATGAAAAACTGTTTTTT.

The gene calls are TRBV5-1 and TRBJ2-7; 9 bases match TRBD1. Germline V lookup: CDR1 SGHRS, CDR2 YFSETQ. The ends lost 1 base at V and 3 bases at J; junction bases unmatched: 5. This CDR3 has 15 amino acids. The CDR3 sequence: CASSLTNRGLYEQYF. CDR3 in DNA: TGCGCCAGCAGCTTGACGAACAGGGGGCTCTACGAGCAGTACTTC.

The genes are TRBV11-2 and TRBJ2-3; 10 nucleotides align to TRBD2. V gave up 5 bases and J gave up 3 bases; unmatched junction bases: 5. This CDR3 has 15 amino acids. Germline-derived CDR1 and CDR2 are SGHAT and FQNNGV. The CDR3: CASSPVGLATDTQYF. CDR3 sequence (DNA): TGTGCCAGCAGCCCCGTGGGACTAGCGACAGATACGCAGTATTTT.

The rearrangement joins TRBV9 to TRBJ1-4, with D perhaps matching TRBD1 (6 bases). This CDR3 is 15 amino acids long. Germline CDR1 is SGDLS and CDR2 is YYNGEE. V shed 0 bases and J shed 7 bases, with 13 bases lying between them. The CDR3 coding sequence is TGTGCCAGCAGCGTAGCGGGGGGGCGGGGTGAAAAACTGTTTTTT. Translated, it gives CASSVAGGRGEKLFF.

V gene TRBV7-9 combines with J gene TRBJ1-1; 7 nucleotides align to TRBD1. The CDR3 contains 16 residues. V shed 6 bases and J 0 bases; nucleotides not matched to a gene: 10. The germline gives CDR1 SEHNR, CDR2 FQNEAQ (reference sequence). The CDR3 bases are TGTGCCAGCAGGTTGGAGGGGGCGATCATGAACACTGAAGCTTTCTTT. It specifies CASRLEGAIMNTEAFF.

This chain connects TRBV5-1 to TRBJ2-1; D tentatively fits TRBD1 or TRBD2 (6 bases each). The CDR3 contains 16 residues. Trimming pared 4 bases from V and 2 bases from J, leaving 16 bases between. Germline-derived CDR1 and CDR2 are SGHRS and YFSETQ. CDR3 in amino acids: CASSPDEGGAYNEQFF. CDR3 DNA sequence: TGCGCCAGCAGCCCGGACGAGGGGGGCGCCTACAATGAGCAGTTCTTC.

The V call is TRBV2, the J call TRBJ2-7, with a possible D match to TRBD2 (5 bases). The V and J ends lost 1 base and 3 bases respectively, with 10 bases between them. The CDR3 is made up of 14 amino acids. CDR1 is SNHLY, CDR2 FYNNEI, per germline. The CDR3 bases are TGTGCCAGCAGTGAAGGACTATATCGCTACGAGCAGTACTTC. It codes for CASSEGLYRYEQYF. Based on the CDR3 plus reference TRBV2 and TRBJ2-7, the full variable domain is EPEVTQTPSHQVTQMGQEVILRCVPISNHLYFYWYRQILGQKVEFLVSFYNNEISEKSEIFDDQFSVERPDGSNFTLKIRSTKLEDSAMYFCASSEGLYRYEQYFGPGTRLTVT.

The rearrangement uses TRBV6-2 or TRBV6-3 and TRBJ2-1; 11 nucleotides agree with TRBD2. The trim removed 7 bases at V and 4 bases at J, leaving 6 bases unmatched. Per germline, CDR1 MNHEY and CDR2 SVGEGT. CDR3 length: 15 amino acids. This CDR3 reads CASNPGLAAYNEQFF. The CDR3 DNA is TGTGCCAGCAACCCGGGACTAGCGGCTTACAATGAGCAGTTCTTC.

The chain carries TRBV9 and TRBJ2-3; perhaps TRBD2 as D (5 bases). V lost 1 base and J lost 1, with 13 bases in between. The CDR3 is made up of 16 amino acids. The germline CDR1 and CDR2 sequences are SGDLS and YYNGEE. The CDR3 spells CASSVSPGYRTDTQYF. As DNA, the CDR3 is TGTGCCAGCAGCGTAAGTCCGGGGTACCGCACAGATACGCAGTATTTT. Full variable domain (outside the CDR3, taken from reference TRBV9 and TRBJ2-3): DSGVTQTPKHLITATGQRVTLRCSPRSGDLSVYWYQQSLDQGLQFLIQYYNGEERAKGNILERFSAQQFPDLHSELNLSSLELGDSALYFCASSVSPGYRTDTQYFGPGTRLTVL.

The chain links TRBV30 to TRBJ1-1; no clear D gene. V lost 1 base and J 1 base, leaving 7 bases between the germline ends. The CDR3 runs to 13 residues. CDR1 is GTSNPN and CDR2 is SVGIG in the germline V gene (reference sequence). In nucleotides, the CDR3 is TGTGCCTGGAGTGAGGTGGCGAACACTGAAGCTTTCTTT. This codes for CAWSEVANTEAFF.

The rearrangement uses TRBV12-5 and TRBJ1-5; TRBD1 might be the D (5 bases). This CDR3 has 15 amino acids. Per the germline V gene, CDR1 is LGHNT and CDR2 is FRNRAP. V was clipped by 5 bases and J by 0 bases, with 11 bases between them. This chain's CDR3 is CASGQGHISNQPQHF. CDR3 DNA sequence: TGTGCTAGTGGTCAAGGACACATTAGCAATCAGCCCCAGCATTTT.

This CDR3 is CASSPKGTGREQYF. The DNA of the CDR3 is TGTGCCAGCAGCCCAAAGGGGACAGGGAGGGAGCAGTACTTC. The chain has TRBV11-2 and TRBJ2-7; 9 bases match TRBD1. From germline, CDR1 is SGHAT and CDR2 FQNNGV. The CDR3 has 14 amino acids. The ends lost 5 bases at V and 7 bases at J; junction bases unmatched: 9.

The CDR3 loop reads CASSPSQRGLNYGYTF. CDR3 sequence (DNA): TGTGCCAGCAGCCCCTCTCAGAGAGGCCTTAACTATGGCTACACCTTC. V gene TRBV3-1 (or the pseudogene TRBV3-2) combines with J gene TRBJ1-2; D gene uncertain. This CDR3 region has 16 residues. CDR1 is LGHDT, CDR2 YNNKEL, per germline (reference sequence). Trimming cost V 4 bases and J 1 base, with 16 bases left between them.

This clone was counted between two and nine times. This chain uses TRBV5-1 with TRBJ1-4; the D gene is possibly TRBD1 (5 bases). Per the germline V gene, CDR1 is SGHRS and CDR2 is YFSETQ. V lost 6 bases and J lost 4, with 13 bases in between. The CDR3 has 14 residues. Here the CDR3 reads CASTLQDLNEKLFF. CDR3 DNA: TGCGCCAGCACCCTACAGGACCTTAATGAAAAACTGTTTTTT.

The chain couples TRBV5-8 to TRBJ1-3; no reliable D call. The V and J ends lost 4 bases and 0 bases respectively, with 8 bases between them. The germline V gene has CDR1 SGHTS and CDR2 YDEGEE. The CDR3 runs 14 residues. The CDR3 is CASSRTDSGNTIYF. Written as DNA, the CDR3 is TGTGCCAGCAGCCGGACGGACTCTGGAAACACCATATATTTT. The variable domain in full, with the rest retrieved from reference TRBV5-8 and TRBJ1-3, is EAGVTQSPTHLIKTRGQQATLRCSPISGHTSVYWYQQALGLGLQFLLWYDEGEERNRGNFPPRFSGRQFPNYSSELNVNALELEDSALYLCASSRTDSGNTIYFGEGSWLTVV.

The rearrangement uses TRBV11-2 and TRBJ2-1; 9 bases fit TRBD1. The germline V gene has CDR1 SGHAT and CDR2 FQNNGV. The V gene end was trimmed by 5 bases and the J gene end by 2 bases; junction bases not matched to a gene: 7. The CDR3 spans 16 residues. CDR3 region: CASSVKTGGTYNEQFF. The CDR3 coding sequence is TGTGCCAGCAGCGTCAAGACAGGGGGTACCTACAATGAGCAGTTCTTC.